This TCR beta chain was documented in a study of PD-L1 blockade in urothelial cancer. Overall study: Each participant's history included 0 to 3 prior chemotherapy regimens. Researchers looked at the blood 3 weeks (second dose) and 6 weeks after treatment began.

Here immunoSEQ multiplex PCR was the method, and the copy in TCRdb shows in-frame clones only, minus some. Among around 62,000 clones listed, roughly 90% were seen once. Time point: peripheral blood 6 weeks after treatment start. There were between 1 and 8 samples from each patient, taken pretreatment and on-treatment. This TCR was sampled from a man in his sixties with urothelial cancer. The sequencing used PBMCs, collected around atezolizumab (anti-PD-L1) treatment.

The CDR3 loop reads CASSFWADHTEAFF. CDR3 coding DNA: TGTGCCAGCAGCTTCTGGGCAGATCACACTGAAGCTTTCTTT. The chain joins TRBV11-1 to TRBJ1-1; D not certain. Trimming removed 3 bases at V and 3 bases at J, with 11 bases between. This CDR3 is built from 14 residues. From germline, CDR1 is SGHAT and CDR2 FQDESV (reference sequence).